This T cell receptor (beta chain) was sequenced during a study of T cell changes during pregnancy in multiple sclerosis. Trimming cost V 2 bases and J 0 bases; bases outside gene matches: 7. Germline V CDR1 and CDR2: SGHVS, FNYEAQ. The CDR3 is made up of 18 amino acids. Data came from immunoSEQ multiplex PCR; TCRdb stores just in-frame clones and leaves some out. Altogether about 69,000 clones are present, roughly 92% being singletons, with the ten largest covering 1.5% to 2.5%. This clone is classed as medium-sized. The gene calls are TRBV7-6 and TRBJ2-6; TRBD2 agrees at 7 bases. This TCR was sampled from a female donor in good health, enrolled as a control in a pregnancy study. This sample comprised peripheral blood, obtained in the third trimester of pregnancy. Here the CDR3 reads CASSLLPRGISGANVLTF. CDR3 in DNA: TGTGCCAGCAGCTTACTCCCGCGGGGGATCTCTGGGGCCAACGTCCTGACTTTC.